The 24 T cell receptor beta chains in this list originate from one sample, sequenced in a study of radiation and T cells in renal cell carcinoma (dated by TCRdb to between 2020 and 2021). Libraries were constructed by the immunoSEQ multiplex PCR assay. The source is immuneACCESS, and TCRdb retained only in-frame sequences with V and J called. Part of the clones is not carried over; for the studies checked, unresolved V genes explain less than half of this, and the remainder is unexplained. The sample table records approximately 100,000 clones; 80% to 90% of these occur just once. The ten largest clones capture roughly 8% of the sample. The meaning of the sample's time point label: baseline pretreatment blood. What the treatment or condition label conveys for this sample: 15 Gy SBRT to primary tumor, nephrectomy 4 weeks later. Specimen: blood, collected from a patient whose treatment included radiotherapy and nephrectomy. The source is a man aged 50-59 years with renal cell carcinoma.

J is TRBJ1-1 and V is TRBV5-1; 7 bases fit TRBD1. Germline CDR1 and CDR2: SGHRS and YFSETQ. This CDR3 contains 15 residues. Losses at the gene ends were 1 base for V and 3 bases for J; bases not matched to a gene: 6. DNA for the CDR3: TGCGCCAGCAGCTTGCTCCAGGGGGGGGACACTGAAGCTTTCTTT. Translation gives CASSLLQGGDTEAFF.

The CDR3 region is CASSGRNEKLFF. Written as DNA, the CDR3 is TGTGCCAGCAGTGGCCGGAATGAAAAACTGTTTTTT. This chain connects TRBV2 to TRBJ1-4; no firm D call. Germline loops: CDR1 SNHLY, CDR2 FYNNEI. CDR3 size: 12 residues. Deletions cut 4 bases from V and 5 bases from J, with 5 bases between.

The V gene is TRBV6-5, the J gene TRBJ1-5; D call uncertain. The germline gives CDR1 MNHEY, CDR2 SVGAGI. Trimming removed 5 bases at V and 0 bases at J, with 8 bases between. The CDR3 is 14 residues long. The chain's CDR3 is CASSPTDSNQPQHF. DNA for the CDR3: TGTGCCAGCAGTCCGACGGATAGCAATCAGCCCCAGCATTTT.

The chain joins TRBV4-3 to TRBJ2-5, with D perhaps matching TRBD2 (5 bases). The CDR3 loop spans 13 amino acids. The germline V gene encodes CDR1 LGHNA and CDR2 YSLEER. V was clipped by 0 bases and J by 7 bases, with 9 bases between them. CDR3 in DNA: TGCGCCAGCAGCCAAGAACGGGGTGCGACCCAGTACTTC. It encodes CASSQERGATQYF.

V and J are TRBV11-2 and TRBJ1-1; TRBD1 matches at 8 bases. J was trimmed by 5 bases and V by 5 bases; bases with no gene match: 7. Germline V gene data show CDR1 as SGHAT and CDR2 as FQNNGV. The CDR3 spans 14 residues. In nucleotides, the CDR3 is TGTGCCAGCAGCAGGGACAGGTACGAAACTGAAGCTTTCTTT. Amino acids: CASSRDRYETEAFF.

The chain combines TRBV7-2 with TRBJ2-5; TRBD1 matches 8 bases. CDR3 size: 16 residues. With V trimmed by 3 bases and J by 1 base, 7 bases remained unmatched. CDR1 and CDR2 (germline): SGHTA, FQGNSA. CDR3 coding DNA: TGTGCCAGCAGCTTGGACAGGGCACTGATCCAAGAGACCCAGTACTTC. As protein: CASSLDRALIQETQYF.

The chain recombines TRBV10-3 with TRBJ2-2; TRBD2 agrees at 7 bases. This CDR3 is 13 amino acids long. In germline, CDR1 is ENHRY, CDR2 SYGVKD. V was clipped by 4 bases and J by 6 bases; unmatched bases: 2. In nucleotides, the CDR3 is TGTGCCATCAGTGGGAGCGGGGCCGGGGAGCTGTTTTTT. Translated, it gives CAISGSGAGELFF.

The rearrangement uses TRBV12-5 and TRBJ2-7; tentative D call: TRBD1 (5 bases). Germline CDR1 LGHNT, CDR2 FRNRAP. The CDR3 runs to 14 residues. The V end was cut by 4 bases, the J end by 2 bases, with 12 bases between. The CDR3 DNA reads TGTGCTAGTGGTTCCTCGGACATCCCCTACGAGCAGTACTTC. Its translation is CASGSSDIPYEQYF.

The chain is built from TRBV30 and TRBJ1-5; D ambiguous. CDR3 length: 13 amino acids. V was clipped by 2 bases and J by 6 bases, with 11 bases between them. Per the germline V gene, CDR1 is GTSNPN and CDR2 is SVGIG (reference sequence). The chain's CDR3 is CAWSNTGRQPQHF. CDR3 nucleotide sequence: TGTGCCTGGAGTAATACCGGGCGTCAGCCCCAGCATTTT. Filled out from reference TRBV30 and TRBJ1-5, the complete variable domain reads SQTIHQWPATLVQPVGSPLSLECTVEGTSNPNLYWYRQAAGRGLQLLFYSVGIGQISSEVPQNLSASRPQDRQFILSSKKLLLSDSGFYLCAWSNTGRQPQHFGDGTRLSIL.

The CDR3 DNA is TGTGCCTGGAGTGTCGGGGGGACCTACGAGCAGTACTTC. It is translated as CAWSVGGTYEQYF. The chain joins TRBV30 to TRBJ2-7; 7 nucleotides line up with TRBD2. Germline loops: CDR1 GTSNPN, CDR2 SVGIG (reference sequence). Losses at the gene ends were 0 bases for V and 2 bases for J; bases not matched to a gene: 1. CDR3 length equals 13 residues.

Written as DNA, the CDR3 is TGTGCCAGTAGACAACAGGGGCCTTTTAGCAATCAGCCCCAGCATTTT. Amino acids: CASRQQGPFSNQPQHF. The rearrangement links TRBV19 to TRBJ1-5; 7 nucleotides match TRBD1. V shed 6 bases and J 0 bases; nucleotides not matched to a gene: 8. Germline CDR1 is LNHDA and CDR2 is SQIVND (reference sequence). There are 16 residues in the CDR3.

This rearrangement joins TRBV10-3 to TRBJ2-7; 9 positions agree with TRBD1. From germline, CDR1 is ENHRY and CDR2 SYGVKD. This CDR3 is 14 amino acids long. Trimming took 6 bases from V and 3 from J; bases not matched to a gene: 6. The CDR3 loop is CAIRQQGADYEQYF. CDR3 nucleotide sequence: TGTGCCATCAGGCAACAGGGGGCGGACTACGAGCAGTACTTC.

The chain recombines TRBV5-1 with TRBJ2-7, with D possibly being TRBD1 or TRBD2 (6 bases each). This CDR3 has 18 residues. Germline V gene sequence: CDR1 SGHRS, CDR2 YFSETQ. V lost 1 base and J lost 1, with 21 bases in between. As DNA, the CDR3 is TGCGCCAGCAGCTTGTTCCCGGGCACGGGGGCCGAGTCCTACGAGCAGTACTTC. It specifies CASSLFPGTGAESYEQYF.

The V and J genes are TRBV5-3 and TRBJ2-1; no definite D call. TRBV5-3 is an open reading frame whose function is uncertain. V was clipped by 0 bases and J by 4 bases, with 11 bases between them. The CDR3 has 15 amino acids. CDR3 sequence reads: CARSLVVADYNEQFF. The DNA of the CDR3 is TGTGCCAGAAGCTTGGTCGTAGCAGATTACAATGAGCAGTTCTTC.

This clone was detected only a few times. Within the sample, other DNA sequences also encode this same CDR3. This chain connects TRBV2 to TRBJ2-3, with D perhaps TRBD1 (6 bases). The V gene lost 2 bases and the J gene lost 1 base, with 10 bases spanning the gap. Per germline, CDR1 SNHLY and CDR2 FYNNEI. The CDR3 is made up of 15 amino acids. CDR3 residues: CASSESRGGTDTQYF. DNA for the CDR3: TGTGCCAGCAGTGAATCCAGGGGAGGCACAGATACGCAGTATTTT.

The V and J genes are TRBV6-6 and TRBJ2-5; tentative D call: TRBD2 (6 bases). V lost 6 bases, J lost 5 bases, and 13 bases lay in between. This CDR3 has 13 residues. Germline lookup yields CDR1 MNHNY and CDR2 SVGAGI (reference sequence). CDR3 coding DNA: TGTGCCAGCAGCTCGGGGAGGTTGGAGACCCAGTACTTC. Its translation: CASSSGRLETQYF.

This clone was detected once. The chain recombines TRBV4-3 with TRBJ1-3; D uncertain. The CDR3 extends over 16 amino acids. Deletions cut 0 bases from V and 4 bases from J, with 13 bases between. The germline V gene has CDR1 LGHNA and CDR2 YSLEER. CDR3 nucleotide sequence: TGCGCCAGCAGCCAAGATCTGAAAGGGCTGGGAAACACCATATATTTT. Translating it yields CASSQDLKGLGNTIYF.

The rearrangement joins TRBV5-1 to TRBJ2-5; 7 bases match TRBD1. The V gene's germline CDR1 is SGHRS and CDR2 YFSETQ. With 3 bases clipped from V and 2 bases from J, the junction kept 7 bases outside the gene matches. The CDR3 covers 15 residues. CDR3 DNA sequence: TGCGCCAGCAGCTGGGACCCGGGACAGCAAGAGACCCAGTACTTC. Protein: CASSWDPGQQETQYF.

This clone is a singleton in its sample. The CDR3 here is CASSLSQGATDTQYF. The CDR3 nucleotides are TGTGCCAGCAGTTTATCACAGGGGGCAACAGATACGCAGTATTTT. The gene calls are TRBV27 and TRBJ2-3, with TRBD1 matching over 9 bases. V lost 0 bases and J lost 3; bases outside the gene matches: 1. The CDR3 contains 15 residues. The germline V gene has CDR1 MNHEY and CDR2 SMNVEV (reference sequence).

This clone showed up just a few times. The chain joins TRBV6-6 to TRBJ2-7; D is ambiguous. The CDR3 spans 12 residues. Germline CDR1 and CDR2: MNHNY and SVGAGI (reference sequence). Trimming pared 3 bases from V and 9 bases from J, leaving 12 bases between. For the CDR3, the DNA is TGTGCCAGCAGTTATTCAAGAGGCGGGCAGTACTTC. Translation gives CASSYSRGGQYF.

This clone was seen a handful of times. V is TRBV10-2 and J is TRBJ1-1, with no clear D. Germline CDR1 is WSHSY and CDR2 is SAAADI. The CDR3 sequence is 12 residues long. V was clipped by 4 bases and J by 0 bases, with 3 bases between them. As DNA, the CDR3 is TGCGCCAGCAGTGTTATGAACACTGAAGCTTTCTTT. Amino acids: CASSVMNTEAFF.

DNA of the CDR3: TGTGCCAGTCGGAGCGGAAGCTACGAGCAGTACTTC. Encoded protein: CASRSGSYEQYF. This sequence joins TRBV19 and TRBJ2-7; tentative D call: TRBD2 (5 bases). V was shortened by 8 bases and J by 3 bases, with 11 bases between the two germline ends. This CDR3 is built from 12 residues. The germline gives CDR1 LNHDA, CDR2 SQIVND (reference sequence).

The chain employs TRBV6-4 and TRBJ2-3, with TRBD2 as a possible D gene (5 bases). The CDR3 runs to 17 residues. CDR1 and CDR2 (germline): MRHNA, SNTAGT. V was clipped by 6 bases and J by 1 base, with 20 bases between them. CDR3 sequence reads: CASRDKDFTLGTDTQYF. The CDR3 nucleotides read TGTGCCAGCAGAGACAAGGACTTCACCCTGGGCACAGATACGCAGTATTTT.

The chain links TRBV5-1 to TRBJ1-1; D might be TRBD1 (5 bases). Deletions cut 5 bases from V and 4 bases from J, with 9 bases between. CDR1 SGHRS and CDR2 YFSETQ come from the germline V gene. This CDR3 is 12 amino acids long. Here the CDR3 reads CASRGRPTEAFF. CDR3 DNA: TGCGCCAGCAGGGGGCGCCCCACTGAAGCTTTCTTT.